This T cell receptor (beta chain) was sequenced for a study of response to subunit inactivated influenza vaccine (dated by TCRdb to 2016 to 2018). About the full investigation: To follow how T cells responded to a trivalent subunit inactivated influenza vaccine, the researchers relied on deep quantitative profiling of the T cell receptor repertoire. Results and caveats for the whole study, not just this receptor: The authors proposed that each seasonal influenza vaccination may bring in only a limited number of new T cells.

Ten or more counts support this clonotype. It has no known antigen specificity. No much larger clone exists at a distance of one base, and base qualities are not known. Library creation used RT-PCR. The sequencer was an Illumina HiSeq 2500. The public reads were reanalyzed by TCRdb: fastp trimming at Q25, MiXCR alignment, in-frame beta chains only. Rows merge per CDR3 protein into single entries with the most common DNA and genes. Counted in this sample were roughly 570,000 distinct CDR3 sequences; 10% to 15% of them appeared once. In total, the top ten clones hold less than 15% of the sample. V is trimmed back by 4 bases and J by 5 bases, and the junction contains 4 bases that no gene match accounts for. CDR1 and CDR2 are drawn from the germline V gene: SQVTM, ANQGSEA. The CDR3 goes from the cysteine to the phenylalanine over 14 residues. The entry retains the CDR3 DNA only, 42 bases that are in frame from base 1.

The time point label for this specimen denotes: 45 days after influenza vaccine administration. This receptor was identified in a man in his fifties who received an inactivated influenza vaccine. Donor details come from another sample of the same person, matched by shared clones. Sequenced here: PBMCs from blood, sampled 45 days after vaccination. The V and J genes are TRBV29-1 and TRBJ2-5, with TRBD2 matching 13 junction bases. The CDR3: CSVAGTSGMETQYF. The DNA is TGCAGCGTTGCCGGGACTAGCGGGATGGAGACCCAGTACTTC.